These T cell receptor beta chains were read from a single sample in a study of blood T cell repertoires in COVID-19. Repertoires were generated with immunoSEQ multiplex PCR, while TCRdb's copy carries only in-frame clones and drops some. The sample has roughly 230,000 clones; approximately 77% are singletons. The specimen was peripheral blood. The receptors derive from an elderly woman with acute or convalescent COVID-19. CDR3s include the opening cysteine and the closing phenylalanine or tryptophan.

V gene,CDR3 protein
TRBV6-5,CASSFNRGPTYEQYF
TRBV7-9,CASSSGTGGVSGYTF
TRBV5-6,CASSRDRDHYGYTF
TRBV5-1,CASSLEGYSNQPQHF
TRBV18,CASSPALEDEQFF
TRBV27,CASTSGVGNEKLFF
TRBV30,CAWSVGFQGTQYF
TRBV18,CASSNSAGGDSSGANVLTF
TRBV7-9,CASSLIGGGTDTQYF
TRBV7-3,CASSPGQGVITEAFF
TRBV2,CASSLGQTGRGYTF
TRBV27,CASSFRSGGWGDTQYF
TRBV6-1,CASGTGENSPLHF
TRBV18,CASSPGEGNQPQHF
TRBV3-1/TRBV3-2,CASSQGPTGNTGELFF
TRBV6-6,CASSYPSYGGTTEAFF
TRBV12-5,CASGHGQAPATNEKLFF
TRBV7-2,CASSSRRGGHGDTQYF
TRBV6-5,CASRGRGLRDEQFF
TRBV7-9,CASSTGSEAFF
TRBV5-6,CASSLFANEQYF
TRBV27,CASSPGFRAGETQYF
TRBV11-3,CASSYRQAGNTIYF
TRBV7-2,CASSLSFGQSDTQYF
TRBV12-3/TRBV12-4,CASSTVYGEKLFF
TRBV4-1,CASSRRQDDGNQPQHF
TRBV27,CASSFGRTTEAFF
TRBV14,CASSQVSAGGGYTF
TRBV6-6,CASSYAAIEQYF
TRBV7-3,CASSPDRIGGAFF
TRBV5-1,CASSLTGEQPQHF
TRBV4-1,CASSPLYRVGAAWYF
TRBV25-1,CASSEPGYNEQFF
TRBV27,CASSLGQGALGELFF
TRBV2,CASSVTVGYTF
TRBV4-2,CASSRDRSYNSPLHF
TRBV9,CASSVAAGRNEKLFF
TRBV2,CASSGGRNEKLFF
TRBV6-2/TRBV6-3,CASSPGQLNTEAFF
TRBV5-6,CASSSRGSWVENIQYF
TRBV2,CASSFGNTEAFF
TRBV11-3,CASSLASGASWNSPLHF
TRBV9,CASSDRVRRNTIYF
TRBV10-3,CAIRLTRETSYNEQFF
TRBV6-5,CASRRQDLMNTEAFF
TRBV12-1,CASSWPGLAGPCSYEQYF
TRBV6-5,CASSRTTTNTGELFF
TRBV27,CASSLKDRVGEGYTF
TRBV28,CASSLGGRAFF